This T cell receptor (beta chain) derives from a study of graft-versus-host responses after intestinal transplantation. Measured with immunoSEQ multiplex PCR; TCRdb has only the in-frame clones, and not every one. This table holds around 69,000 clones, around 91% found once. With regard to this clone: Antigen: not known.

This CDR3 spans 18 amino acids. Trimming removed 0 bases from V and 2 bases from J; junction bases left unmatched: 12. Germline loops: CDR1 SGHNT, CDR2 YYREEE (reference sequence). The sample consisted of unstimulated CD8+ T cells sorted from spleen or lymph node cells, taken before transplant. This chain joins TRBV5-4 and TRBJ1-2; 8 bases are a match to TRBD1. This clonotype originated in a human donor who was the organ donor for an intestinal transplant. CDR3 protein: CASSLAYSGTGLNYGYTF. The CDR3 DNA is TGTGCCAGCAGCTTGGCGTACTCGGGGACAGGACTGAACTATGGCTACACCTTC. The full variable domain, in which reference TRBV5-4 and TRBJ1-2 provide the parts outside the CDR3, is ETGVTQSPTHLIKTRGQQVTLRCSSQSGHNTVSWYQQALGQGPQFIFQYYREEENGRGNFPPRFSGLQFPNYSSELNVNALELDDSALYLCASSLAYSGTGLNYGYTFGSGTRLTVV.